One and the same sample provided the 29 T cell receptor beta chains below, sequenced in a study of immune cell composition in non-small cell lung cancer. The normal lung sample lay at least 3 cm, and maximally far, from the tumour. The repertoire was sequenced with immunoSEQ multiplex PCR; TCRdb's copy has only in-frame clones and lacks some. The sample comprises several thousand clones, approximately 70% of which are singletons, and around 5.4% rests with the top ten. Sequencing was performed on non-adjacent lung tissue. Every receptor here comes from a human donor with non-small cell lung cancer.

This clone came up a few times. The chain is built from TRBV7-9 and TRBJ1-1; D is uncertain. Per the germline V gene, CDR1 is SEHNR and CDR2 is FQNEAQ (reference sequence). The CDR3 contains 13 residues. V lost 3 bases, J lost 4 bases, and 9 bases lay in between. Written as DNA, the CDR3 is TGTGCCAGCAGCTTTGCACCCGGCACTGAAGCTTTCTTT. Amino acids: CASSFAPGTEAFF.

This clone was detected only a few times. CDR3 in amino acids: CATSRDRGRGYGYTF. CDR3 in DNA: TGTGCCACCAGCAGGGACAGGGGGCGCGGCTATGGCTACACCTTC. V and J are TRBV15 and TRBJ1-2; 11 nucleotides match TRBD1. After removal of 3 bases from V and 4 bases from J, the junction contained 4 bases not matched to a gene. Germline V gene lookup returns CDR1 LNHNV and CDR2 YYDKDF (reference sequence). CDR3 length: 15 amino acids. Complete variable domain (other parts from reference TRBV15 and TRBJ1-2): DAMVIQNPRYQVTQFGKPVTLSCSQTLNHNVMYWYQQKSSQAPKLLFHYYDKDFNNEADTPDNFQSRRPNTSFCFLDIRSPGLGDTAMYLCATSRDRGRGYGYTFGSGTRLTVV.

The J gene is TRBJ2-3, the V gene TRBV11-2; D might be TRBD2 (7 bases). The CDR3 covers 17 residues. V was clipped by 5 bases and J by 2 bases, with 20 bases between them. Germline assignment: CDR1 SGHAT and CDR2 FQNNGV. The CDR3 DNA is TGTGCCAGCAGCCAAGTGGGGGCGGGGGATACCACAGATACGCAGTATTTT. Amino acid sequence: CASSQVGAGDTTDTQYF.

This chain links TRBV14 with TRBJ2-7; 10 bases fit TRBD1. The CDR3 spans 12 residues. The ends lost 8 bases at V and 9 bases at J; junction bases unmatched: 7. Germline V gene data show CDR1 as SGHDN and CDR2 as FVKESK. The CDR3 DNA sequence: TGTGCCAGCGGGTTGGACAGGGGGTTGCAGTACTTC. Its translation is CASGLDRGLQYF.

This clone was counted only a few times. The chain combines TRBV5-8 with TRBJ2-2; 8 positions agree with TRBD2. The CDR3 is 17 amino acids. CDR1 is SGHTS, CDR2 YDEGEE, per germline. The V gene end was trimmed by 9 bases and the J gene end by 4 bases; junction bases not matched to a gene: 17. CDR3 region: CATVRSGGSGFTGELFF. The CDR3 DNA is TGTGCCACCGTCCGAAGCGGGGGCTCTGGGTTCACCGGGGAGCTGTTTTTT.

The rearrangement uses TRBV6-4 and TRBJ2-3; the match to TRBD1 covers 9 bases. Germline CDR1 MRHNA, CDR2 SNTAGT. After removal of 6 bases from V and 0 bases from J, the junction contained 7 bases not matched to a gene. The CDR3 spans 16 residues. CDR3 sequence (DNA): TGTGCCAGCAGGGCACAGGGGGCCCCTAGCACAGATACGCAGTATTTT. Amino acid sequence: CASRAQGAPSTDTQYF.

The V and J genes are TRBV6-5 and TRBJ2-5; D gene uncertain. CDR3 size: 15 residues. The V gene lost 0 bases and the J gene lost 5 bases, with 13 bases spanning the gap. Germline lookup yields CDR1 MNHEY and CDR2 SVGAGI. In nucleotides, the CDR3 is TGTGCCAGCAGTTACTCAAGGCGGTCCTTGGAGACCCAGTACTTC. Its translation is CASSYSRRSLETQYF.

CDR3 region: CASTGQLGTYEQYF. The DNA for the CDR3 is TGTGCCAGTACGGGACAGTTGGGTACCTACGAGCAGTACTTC. The genes are TRBV2 and TRBJ2-7, with 7 nucleotides matching TRBD1. After removal of 9 bases from V and 2 bases from J, the junction contained 10 bases not matched to a gene. The CDR3 is made up of 14 amino acids. CDR1 and CDR2 from the germline V gene are SNHLY and FYNNEI.

The chain recombines TRBV5-1 with TRBJ1-4; D ambiguous. The CDR3 spans 14 residues. V was clipped by 4 bases and J by 5 bases, with 12 bases between them. CDR1 is SGHRS, CDR2 YFSETQ, per germline. CDR3 DNA sequence: TGCGCCAGCAGCGCCGGGTTTCAAAATGAAAAACTGTTTTTT. Amino acid sequence: CASSAGFQNEKLFF. The full variable domain, its missing parts supplied by reference TRBV5-1 and TRBJ1-4, is KAGVTQTPRYLIKTRGQQVTLSCSPISGHRSVSWYQQTPGQGLQFLFEYFSETQRNKGNFPGRFSGRQFSNSRSEMNVSTLELGDSALYLCASSAGFQNEKLFFGSGTQLSVL.

There are a few counts of this clone. The chain links TRBV7-3 to TRBJ1-2, with D perhaps matching TRBD1 (6 bases). From germline, CDR1 is SGHTA and CDR2 FQGTGA. The V gene lost 0 bases and the J gene lost 6 bases, with 11 bases spanning the gap. This CDR3 spans 14 amino acids. Here the CDR3 DNA reads TGTGCCAGCAGCTTAACGATTAGGGGGAATGGCTACACCTTC. Translation gives CASSLTIRGNGYTF.

This clone came up a few times. This chain joins TRBV7-3 and TRBJ2-7; tentative D call: TRBD2 (7 bases). Germline V gene lookup returns CDR1 SGHTA and CDR2 FQGTGA. This CDR3 is built from 16 residues. V was trimmed by 6 bases and J by 2 bases, leaving 20 bases between them. DNA for the CDR3: TGTGCCAGCAGAATAAGGGGGGGAGGACCCACCTACGAGCAGTACTTC. It specifies CASRIRGGGPTYEQYF. The full variable domain, with the rest looked up from reference TRBV7-3 and TRBJ2-7, is GAGVSQTPSNKVTEKGKYVELRCDPISGHTALYWYRQSLGQGPEFLIYFQGTGAADDSGLPNDRFFAVRPEGSVSTLKIQRTERGDSAVYLCASRIRGGGPTYEQYFGPGTRLTVT.

Only a few counts were recorded for this clone. The chain combines TRBV11-3 with TRBJ1-1; D is undetermined. CDR3 length equals 12 residues. From germline, CDR1 is SGHNT and CDR2 YENEEA. Trimming left V 7 bases short and J 10 bases short, with 16 bases between. The DNA of the CDR3 is TGTGCCAGCACCTCGCCTCGGCAGCGAGCTTTCTTT. It is translated as CASTSPRQRAFF.

This clone was seen more than once but under ten times. V is TRBV28 and J is TRBJ2-7; tentatively, D is TRBD2 (5 bases). Germline CDR1 reads MDHEN; CDR2 reads SYDVKM. The CDR3 is 15 residues long. Trimming took off 6 bases at V and 3 bases at J, with 18 bases between the two ends. CDR3 protein: CASSLNGNTNYEQYF. The CDR3 nucleotides are TGTGCCAGCAGCCTAAACGGGAATACTAACTACGAGCAGTACTTC.

This clone has just a few counts. The gene calls are TRBV9 and TRBJ2-3, with 10 bases fitting TRBD2. The CDR3 sequence is 16 residues long. After removal of 4 bases from V and 3 bases from J, the junction contained 8 bases not matched to a gene. Germline values: CDR1 SGDLS, CDR2 YYNGEE. The CDR3 is CASSPGASGGTDTQYF. The CDR3 DNA reads as TGTGCCAGCAGCCCCGGGGCTAGCGGGGGTACAGATACGCAGTATTTT.

This chain joins TRBV6-6 and TRBJ2-5; D perhaps matches TRBD2 (6 bases). V was cut by 5 bases and J by 4 bases, with 14 bases left in between. The CDR3 contains 14 residues. CDR1 and CDR2 from the germline V gene are MNHNY and SVGAGI (reference sequence). CDR3 region: CASSRLQGGETQYF. CDR3 in DNA: TGTGCCAGCAGTCGCCTCCAGGGAGGAGAGACCCAGTACTTC.

The chain employs TRBV7-2 and TRBJ1-3; D not certain. Trimming shortened V by 1 base and J by 0 bases, and 13 bases separated the two germline ends. This CDR3 has 17 amino acids. CDR1 SGHTA and CDR2 FQGNSA come from the germline V gene. CDR3 nucleotide sequence: TGTGCCAGCAGCTTAGGGCTCAGGCCGAACTCTGGAAACACCATATATTTT. This translates into CASSLGLRPNSGNTIYF. The full variable domain, with the rest looked up from reference TRBV7-2 and TRBJ1-3, is GAGVSQSPSNKVTEKGKDVELRCDPISGHTALYWYRQSLGQGLEFLIYFQGNSAPDKSGLPSDRFSAERTGGSVSTLTIQRTQQEDSAVYLCASSLGLRPNSGNTIYFGEGSWLTVV.

The rearrangement uses TRBV18 and TRBJ1-1; possibly TRBD1 for D (5 bases). V was shortened by 0 bases and J by 2 bases, with 13 bases between the two germline ends. CDR1 and CDR2 from the germline V gene are KGHSH and LQKENI. This CDR3 is 16 amino acids long. CDR3 DNA: TGTGCCAGCTCACCACCGACAGATAGGGGAAACACTGAAGCTTTCTTT. Its translation is CASSPPTDRGNTEAFF. The full variable domain, in which reference TRBV18 and TRBJ1-1 provide the parts outside the CDR3, is NAGVMQNPRHLVRRRGQEARLRCSPMKGHSHVYWYRQLPEEGLKFMVYLQKENIIDESGMPKERFSAEFPKEGPSILRIQQVVRGDSAAYFCASSPPTDRGNTEAFFGQGTRLTVV.

A word on this clone: The sample holds other DNA sequences that translate to the same CDR3. The V gene is TRBV19, the J gene TRBJ2-2; possible D gene TRBD2, 7 bases. The CDR3 totals 16 residues. Germline V lookup: CDR1 LNHDA, CDR2 SQIVND (reference sequence). The V gene lost 7 bases and the J gene lost 1 base, with 16 bases spanning the gap. CDR3 region: CASTHRGGLNTGELFF. As DNA, the CDR3 is TGTGCCAGTACCCATCGCGGGGGCCTGAACACCGGGGAGCTGTTTTTT.

The CDR3 nucleotides read TGTGCCAGCTCTCAAGGACTGAAAAGCTCTGGAAACACCATATATTTT. This gives the protein CASSQGLKSSGNTIYF. The V and J genes are TRBV18 and TRBJ1-3; D unclear. CDR1 is KGHSH, CDR2 LQKENI, per germline. V was clipped by 6 bases and J by 0 bases, with 15 bases between them. The CDR3 extends over 16 amino acids.

V usage is TRBV5-6 and J usage is TRBJ1-2, with 7 bases lining up with TRBD1. Trimming cost V 9 bases and J 5 bases; bases outside gene matches: 22. Germline-derived CDR1 and CDR2 are SGHDT and YYEEEE. CDR3 length: 17 residues. The CDR3 loop reads CATLNRRTGDLKYGYTF. In DNA form, the CDR3 reads TGTGCCACCCTAAATCGACGGACAGGAGACCTTAAGTATGGCTACACCTTC.

The chain carries TRBV6-1 and TRBJ1-2; D possibly corresponds to TRBD1 (6 bases). Germline CDR1 MNHNS, CDR2 SASEGT. Trimming removed 5 bases from V and 7 bases from J, with 17 bases in between. This CDR3 is built from 14 residues. The CDR3 coding sequence is TGTGCCAGCAGTCTGGACAGTTCTTTTGGTGGCTACACCTTC. This encodes CASSLDSSFGGYTF.

The chain has TRBV9 and TRBJ1-6; D not certain. V lost 4 bases, J lost 8 bases, and 16 bases lay in between. Germline V CDR1 and CDR2: SGDLS, YYNGEE. This CDR3 spans 15 amino acids. CDR3 region: CASSPTRGIDSPLHF. CDR3 DNA: TGTGCCAGCAGCCCGACCCGGGGTATAGATTCACCCCTCCACTTT.

The genes are TRBV4-3 and TRBJ2-7, with 7 bases that match TRBD1. V shed 1 base, J shed 4 bases, and the junction held 7 bases outside the gene matches. Germline values: CDR1 LGHNA, CDR2 YSLEER. This CDR3 is built from 15 residues. CDR3 bases: TGCGCCAGCAGCCAAGGAGACAGGGCAGGGTACGAGCAGTACTTC. Residues: CASSQGDRAGYEQYF.

This clone was detected once. This rearrangement joins TRBV19 to TRBJ1-1, with D uncertain. CDR1 is LNHDA and CDR2 is SQIVND in the germline V gene (reference sequence). V lost 1 base, J lost 1 base, and 10 bases lay in between. CDR3 size: 15 residues. CDR3 nucleotide sequence: TGTGCCAGTAGTATAGCGGATAGCGCGAACACTGAAGCTTTCTTT. Amino acid sequence: CASSIADSANTEAFF.

The chain joins TRBV28 to TRBJ1-2, with D perhaps TRBD1 (5 bases). The germline V gene has CDR1 MDHEN and CDR2 SYDVKM. The CDR3 consists of 13 residues. V lost 2 bases to trimming and J lost 8 bases, with 12 bases between them. The CDR3: CASSLQAGWGYTF. The CDR3 coding sequence is TGTGCCAGCAGTTTACAGGCAGGGTGGGGCTACACCTTC.

The chain combines TRBV6-5 with TRBJ2-7; D remains ambiguous. Trimming took 2 bases from V and 1 from J, leaving 6 bases between them. The germline gives CDR1 MNHEY, CDR2 SVGAGI. The CDR3 is made up of 13 amino acids. CDR3 amino acids: CASSYGQSYEQYF. Here the CDR3 DNA reads TGTGCCAGCAGTTACGGGCAGTCCTACGAGCAGTACTTC.

The chain combines TRBV30 with TRBJ2-7, with a weak D call TRBD2 (5 bases). Trimming removed 3 bases at V and 3 bases at J, with 9 bases between. Germline V lookup: CDR1 GTSNPN, CDR2 SVGIG (reference sequence). CDR3 length: 12 amino acids. The CDR3 DNA follows: TGTGCCTGGAGAGCGGATCTCTACGAGCAGTACTTC. Amino acid sequence: CAWRADLYEQYF. Full variable domain (outside the CDR3, taken from reference TRBV30 and TRBJ2-7): SQTIHQWPATLVQPVGSPLSLECTVEGTSNPNLYWYRQAAGRGLQLLFYSVGIGQISSEVPQNLSASRPQDRQFILSSKKLLLSDSGFYLCAWRADLYEQYFGPGTRLTVT.

This rearrangement joins TRBV18 to TRBJ1-5; TRBD1 matches 9 bases. The V and J ends lost 4 bases and 6 bases, in that order; junction bases with no gene match: 4. The V gene's germline CDR1 is KGHSH and CDR2 LQKENI. There are 14 residues in the CDR3. DNA of the CDR3: TGTGCCAGCTCACTAGACAGGGGGATTCAGCCCCAGCATTTT. Protein: CASSLDRGIQPQHF. Full variable domain (remainder filled in from reference TRBV18 and TRBJ1-5): NAGVMQNPRHLVRRRGQEARLRCSPMKGHSHVYWYRQLPEEGLKFMVYLQKENIIDESGMPKERFSAEFPKEGPSILRIQQVVRGDSAAYFCASSLDRGIQPQHFGDGTRLSIL.

The chain links TRBV9 to TRBJ2-1; TRBD2 might be the D (6 bases). Germline V CDR1 and CDR2: SGDLS, YYNGEE. This CDR3 has 13 amino acids. V was clipped by 4 bases and J by 9 bases, with 14 bases between them. The chain's CDR3 is CASSSDYTGEQFF. Written as DNA, the CDR3 is TGTGCCAGCAGCTCGGACTACACGGGTGAGCAGTTCTTC.